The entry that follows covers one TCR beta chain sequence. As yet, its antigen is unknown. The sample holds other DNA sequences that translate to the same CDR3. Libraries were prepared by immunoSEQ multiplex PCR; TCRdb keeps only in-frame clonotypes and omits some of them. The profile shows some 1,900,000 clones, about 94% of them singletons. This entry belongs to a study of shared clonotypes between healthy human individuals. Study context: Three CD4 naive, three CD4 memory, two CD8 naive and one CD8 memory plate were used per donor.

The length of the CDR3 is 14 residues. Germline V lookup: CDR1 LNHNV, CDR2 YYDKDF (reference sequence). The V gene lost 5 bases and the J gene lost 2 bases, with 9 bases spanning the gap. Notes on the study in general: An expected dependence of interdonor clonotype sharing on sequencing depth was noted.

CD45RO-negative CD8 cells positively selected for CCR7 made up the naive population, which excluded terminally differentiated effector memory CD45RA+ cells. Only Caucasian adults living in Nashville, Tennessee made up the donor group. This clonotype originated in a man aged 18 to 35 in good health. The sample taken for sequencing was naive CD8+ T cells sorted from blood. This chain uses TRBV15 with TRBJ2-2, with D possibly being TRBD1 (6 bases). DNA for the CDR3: TGTGCCACCAGCCGGACAGAAAACACCGGGGAGCTGTTTTTT. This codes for CATSRTENTGELFF.